This TCR beta chain derives from a study of T cells in women clearing cervical HPV infection. Broader study findings: Unknown T-cell numbers per sample may underlie the richness differences. Associations may precede or follow infection; HPV-specific or memory T cells were not isolated.

Concerning this clone itself: What it recognizes is unknown. The CDR3 end lies 3 residues beyond the end of the read and is filled in from the germline J gene.

Germline loops: CDR1 KGHSH, CDR2 LQKENI. V dropped 0 bases and J dropped 3 bases, with 15 bases sitting between them. The CDR3 length is 16 residues. Genomic DNA, averaging approximately 1,100 ng per sample, yielded TCR beta CDR3 via immunoSEQ. Only in-frame clones appear in the TCRdb table, and some are missing; sequencing was by immunoSEQ multiplex PCR. The listing records some 40,000 clones. All donors had a single incident cervical HPV16 infection, not prevalent. The receptor's source is a woman between 18 and 70 years old with a cervical HPV16 infection that either progressed to CIN3+ or cleared (not recorded which). The chain combines TRBV18 with TRBJ2-7; D is perhaps TRBD1 (5 bases). The sequenced sample consisted of blood buffy coat. The CDR3 bases that were read are TGTGCCAGCTCACCACCAATAACAGGCGTCCTCTACGAG. Protein: CASSPPITGVLYE. The entire CDR3 is CASSPPITGVLYEQYF.